The sequence of this T cell receptor (beta chain) was determined in a study of cytomegalovirus exposure and HLA in healthy donors. The protocol was immunoSEQ multiplex PCR, while the TCRdb copy is restricted to in-frame clones and leaves out a portion. The table has 150,000 to 200,000 clones, more than 75% seen once. The donors were part of the validation cohort of 95 to 150 subjects. That cohort was separate from the first cohort, which comprised fewer than 800 subjects. The germline V gene encodes CDR1 SGHVS and CDR2 FQNEAQ. V was trimmed by 3 bases and J by 1 base, leaving 12 bases between them. The CDR3 spans 15 residues. Comment on this clone: Antigen: not known.

Whole-study findings and limits: Most TCR sequences proved rare, with some public TCRs found in many donors. Subsequent analysis revealed that first-cohort TCR clusters tended to co-occur in the 90 to 150 validation repertoires.

This TCR was sampled from a woman under 30 in good health and CMV-seronegative. The V gene is TRBV7-8, the J gene TRBJ1-1, with D tentatively TRBD1 (6 bases). The sample was PBMCs. The CDR3 sequence is CASSFLGAGNTEAFF. In nucleotides, the CDR3 is TGTGCCAGCAGCTTTCTGGGGGCTGGGAACACTGAAGCTTTCTTT. Supplemented by reference TRBV7-8 and TRBJ1-1, the full variable domain reads GAGVSQSPRYKVAKRGQDVALRCDPISGHVSLFWYQQALGQGPEFLTYFQNEAQLDKSGLPSDRFFAERPEGSVSTLKIQRTQQEDSAVYLCASSFLGAGNTEAFFGQGTRLTVV.